What follows describes a single TCR beta chain. No antigen is known for it. Template material for TCR beta VDJ and CDR3 profiling consisted of genomic DNA. TCRdb reanalysed the reads using MiXCR and keeps one entry per CDR3 protein. The repertoire includes around 200,000 distinct CDR3 sequences, under 55% of them detected once, and about 20% sits in the top ten. This entry comes from a study of CD8+CD57+ T cells in acquired aplastic anemia. Study in general: Each DNA sample taken from sorted CD4+ and CD8+ cells came to roughly 3.5 ug on average. General observations from the study: Both patients and controls carried the same twenty-nine CD8+ CDR3 sequences. Patients showed no significant difference from controls in CD8+ Simpson's diversity.

For sequencing, patients were chosen who had shown expansion of CD8+CD57+ cells by flow cytometry. As a group, the patients uniformly had severe acquired aplastic anemia. The CDR3 consists of 13 residues. Germline V CDR1 and CDR2: KGHDR, SFDVKD. V dropped 6 bases and J dropped 6; count of bases not matched to a gene: 2. This TCR derives from a human donor with aplastic anemia. The sequencing input was sorted CD4+, CD8+, or CD8+CD57+ T cells (not recorded which) from PBMCs. V is TRBV24-1 and J is TRBJ1-2, with 11 bases fitting TRBD1. The CDR3 protein is CATSQDRGHGYTF. In DNA, the CDR3 is TGTGCCACCAGTCAGGACAGGGGGCATGGCTACACCTTC.